This record concerns one TCR beta chain sequence. This record belongs to a study of shared clonotypes between healthy human individuals. Study as a whole: With ages of 18 to 49, the donors were two women and a few men.

Trimming shortened V by 0 bases and J by 1 base, and 8 bases separated the two germline ends. CDR1 and CDR2 from the germline V gene are MNHEY and SVGAGI. CDR3 length: 15 amino acids. This table comes from immunoSEQ multiplex PCR, and its TCRdb copy is limited to in-frame clones, with some not included. The sample lists some 2 million clones, about 95% occurring once. Naive CD8 cells lacked CD45RO and underwent positive selection for CCR7, leaving out terminally differentiated effector memory CD45RA+ cells. This TCR was recovered from a man aged 18 to 29 in good health. Material for sequencing was naive CD8+ T cells sorted from blood. The V gene is TRBV6-5, the J gene TRBJ2-3, with D tentatively TRBD2 (5 bases). CDR3 in amino acids: CASSYSDGGTDTQYF. The CDR3 DNA follows: TGTGCCAGCAGTTACTCGGACGGGGGCACAGATACGCAGTATTTT.